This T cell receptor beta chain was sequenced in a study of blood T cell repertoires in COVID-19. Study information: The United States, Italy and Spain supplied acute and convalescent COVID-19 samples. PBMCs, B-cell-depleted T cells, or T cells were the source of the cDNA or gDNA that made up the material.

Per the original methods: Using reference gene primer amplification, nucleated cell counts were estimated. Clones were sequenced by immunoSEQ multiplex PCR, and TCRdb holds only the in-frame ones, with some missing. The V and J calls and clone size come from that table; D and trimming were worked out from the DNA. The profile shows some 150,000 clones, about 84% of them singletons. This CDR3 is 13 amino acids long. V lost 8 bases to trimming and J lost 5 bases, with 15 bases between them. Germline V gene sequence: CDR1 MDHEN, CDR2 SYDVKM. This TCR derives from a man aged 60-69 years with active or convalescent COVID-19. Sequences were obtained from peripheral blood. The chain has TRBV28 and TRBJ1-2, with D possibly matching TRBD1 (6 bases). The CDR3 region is CASFRKTGYGYTF. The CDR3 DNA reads TGTGCCAGCTTTAGGAAGACAGGTTATGGCTACACCTTC.